Below, 28 T cell receptor beta chains from the same sample are listed, as sequenced in a study of shared T cell receptors in the human thymus. Method: immunoSEQ multiplex PCR; TCRdb's copy keeps in-frame clones and lacks some. The table has hundreds of thousands of clones, about 89% seen once. These same data were also listed under a study on human thymus T cells.

Sequencing was carried out using thymocytes. Receptors were obtained from a boy younger than two with a congenital heart defect.

The CDR3 sequence: CASRPRDRKEEAFF. In DNA, the CDR3 is TGTGCCAGTAGACCTCGGGACAGGAAGGAAGAAGCTTTCTTT. V usage is TRBV19 and J usage is TRBJ1-1; TRBD1 agrees at 8 bases. Unmatched junction bases numbered 11, after V lost 6 bases and J lost 8 bases. The CDR3 spans 14 residues. In germline, CDR1 is LNHDA, CDR2 SQIVND (reference sequence).

This clone was observed once. The V call is TRBV2, the J call TRBJ2-2, with a possible D match to TRBD1 (5 bases). V was cut by 5 bases and J by 3 bases, with 7 bases left in between. Germline assignment: CDR1 SNHLY and CDR2 FYNNEI. This CDR3 is built from 13 residues. This chain's CDR3 is CASSKGHTGELFF. The DNA of the CDR3 is TGTGCCAGCAGTAAGGGGCACACCGGGGAGCTGTTTTTT.

This clone was seen more than once but under ten times. V gene TRBV28 combines with J gene TRBJ1-2; possible D gene TRBD1, 5 bases. This CDR3 spans 17 amino acids. The germline CDR1 and CDR2 sequences are MDHEN and SYDVKM. The V gene lost 6 bases and the J gene lost 4 bases, with 24 bases spanning the gap. For the CDR3, the DNA is TGTGCCAGCAGCCCCGGAGGGGCCCGAAGCTTAGGCTATGGCTACACCTTC. Translated, it gives CASSPGGARSLGYGYTF.

Written as DNA, the CDR3 is TGTGCCAGCAGCCGAAACCTGGCGGGCGCCTACAATGAGCAGTTCTTC. This codes for CASSRNLAGAYNEQFF. The chain recombines TRBV5-6 with TRBJ2-1; possible D gene TRBD2, 5 bases. The CDR3 sequence is 16 residues long. V was clipped by 4 bases and J by 2 bases, with 16 bases between them. Germline CDR1 and CDR2: SGHDT and YYEEEE.

The rearrangement uses TRBV28 and TRBJ1-5, with TRBD1 as a possible D gene (5 bases). The CDR3 extends over 15 amino acids. Germline lookup yields CDR1 MDHEN and CDR2 SYDVKM. Trimming pared 6 bases from V and 0 bases from J, leaving 12 bases between. CDR3 bases: TGTGCCAGCAGAAACAAGGGGCATAGCAATCAGCCCCAGCATTTT. It is translated as CASRNKGHSNQPQHF.

This chain joins TRBV13 and TRBJ1-2, with D uncertain. Germline V gives CDR1 PRHDT, CDR2 FYEKMQ (reference sequence). V lost 1 base and J 1 base, leaving 10 bases between the germline ends. The CDR3 length is 15 residues. CDR3 region: CASSLDPGNNYGYTF. The CDR3 DNA reads TGTGCCAGCAGCTTAGATCCGGGAAATAACTATGGCTACACCTTC.

In this sample, this clone turned up once. The rearrangement uses TRBV27 and TRBJ1-6; D not resolved. This CDR3 comprises 19 residues. Germline V gene lookup returns CDR1 MNHEY and CDR2 SMNVEV (reference sequence). V gave up 4 bases and J gave up 4 bases, with 23 bases separating them. CDR3 protein: CASSSTQLEAYAYNSPLHF. The DNA of the CDR3 is TGTGCCAGCAGTTCCACCCAGCTCGAAGCGTACGCATATAATTCACCCCTCCACTTT.

The chain recombines TRBV6-5 with TRBJ2-2; D is undetermined. Germline CDR1 MNHEY, CDR2 SVGAGI. The V end lost 5 bases, the J end lost 3 bases, and 4 bases lay between the germline ends. CDR3 length: 12 residues. CDR3 coding DNA: TGTGCCAGCAGTCTCTACACCGGGGAGCTGTTTTTT. Translation gives CASSLYTGELFF.

The chain joins TRBV7-2 to TRBJ2-5; D not resolved. Germline V gene data show CDR1 as SGHTA and CDR2 as FQGNSA. The CDR3 has 12 residues. V lost 5 bases and J lost 1, with 5 bases in between. The CDR3 DNA reads TGTGCCAGCAGCCGGAGCCAAGAGACCCAGTACTTC. Translation gives CASSRSQETQYF.

The rearrangement joins TRBV27 to TRBJ2-7; TRBD1 matches at 9 bases. Germline CDR1 MNHEY, CDR2 SMNVEV (reference sequence). J lost 0 bases, V lost 5 bases, and 23 bases had no gene match. The CDR3 is 21 residues long. The CDR3 nucleotides are TGTGCCAGCAGTAACCGGGACAGGGTCAAACTCCTCACGGGGAGCTCCTACGAGCAGTACTTC. Its protein is CASSNRDRVKLLTGSSYEQYF.

This clone occurred once. The chain joins TRBV9 to TRBJ2-3, with 9 bases identical to TRBD2. The CDR3 is 17 residues long. The V gene end was trimmed by 3 bases and the J gene end by 3 bases; junction bases not matched to a gene: 11. Germline V gene data show CDR1 as SGDLS and CDR2 as YYNGEE. CDR3 coding DNA: TGTGCCAGCAGCGCCGGTAGAGCGGGGGGCCGAACAGATACGCAGTATTTT. The encoded protein is CASSAGRAGGRTDTQYF.

The chain carries TRBV29-1 and TRBJ2-3; TRBD2 matches at 7 bases. V shed 7 bases, J shed 2 bases, and the junction held 18 bases outside the gene matches. There are 17 residues in the CDR3. Germline lookup yields CDR1 SQVTM and CDR2 ANQGSEA. Here the CDR3 reads CSAPSRSGEDFTDTQYF. In DNA form, the CDR3 reads TGCAGCGCCCCCAGTCGGAGCGGGGAAGATTTCACAGATACGCAGTATTTT.

The chain employs TRBV6-1 and TRBJ1-1; D is undetermined. Germline values: CDR1 MNHNS, CDR2 SASEGT. With 8 bases removed from V and 3 bases from J, the gap between germline ends came to 16 bases. This CDR3 has 14 residues. The CDR3 here is CASSPTLGDTEAFF. In nucleotides, the CDR3 is TGTGCCAGCTCCCCCACTTTAGGAGACACTGAAGCTTTCTTT.

The rearrangement joins TRBV7-2 to TRBJ2-5; D perhaps matches TRBD2 (6 bases). The CDR3 length is 17 residues. Trimming shortened V by 2 bases and J by 5 bases, and 21 bases separated the two germline ends. Germline CDR1 SGHTA, CDR2 FQGNSA. In DNA form, the CDR3 reads TGTGCCAGCAGCTTACCTGGCGGAGGGCATAGAGGGGAGACCCAGTACTTC. Encoded protein: CASSLPGGGHRGETQYF.

CDR3 bases: TGTGCCAGCAGCTTAAGGCAGGGGTGGCAGCCCCAGCATTTT. It yields the protein CASSLRQGWQPQHF. The chain recombines TRBV7-2 with TRBJ1-5; D is perhaps TRBD1 (6 bases). V was pared by 2 bases and J by 7 bases, with 12 bases between. In germline, CDR1 is SGHTA, CDR2 FQGNSA. The CDR3 contains 14 residues.

The chain carries TRBV28 and TRBJ1-2, with a possible D match to TRBD1 (5 bases). With 0 bases removed from V and 3 bases from J, the gap between germline ends came to 14 bases. The CDR3 extends over 16 amino acids. The germline V gene has CDR1 MDHEN and CDR2 SYDVKM. The CDR3 sequence is CASSLWAAGLHYGYTF. The CDR3 coding sequence is TGTGCCAGCAGTTTATGGGCTGCAGGGCTACACTATGGCTACACCTTC.

This sequence joins TRBV4-1 and TRBJ1-5; D remains unclear. V was trimmed by 3 bases and J by 1 base, leaving 7 bases between them. The CDR3 contains 14 residues. Germline values: CDR1 MGHRA, CDR2 YSYEKL. CDR3 protein: CASSHSSSNQPQHF. CDR3 in DNA: TGCGCCAGCAGCCATTCTTCGAGCAATCAGCCCCAGCATTTT.

The gene calls are TRBV29-1 and TRBJ1-3; D is unresolved. The CDR3 length is 13 residues. Germline CDR1 reads SQVTM; CDR2 reads ANQGSEA. Trimming took 4 bases from V and 3 from J, leaving 10 bases between them. In DNA form, the CDR3 reads TGCAGCGTTGGAGAGGAGGGTGGAAACACCATATATTTT. Amino acid sequence: CSVGEEGGNTIYF.

The rearrangement uses TRBV12-5 and TRBJ2-5, with D possibly being TRBD1 (6 bases). CDR1 LGHNT and CDR2 FRNRAP come from the germline V gene. Trimming stripped 0 bases from V and 8 bases from J, with 22 bases between. The CDR3 spans 17 residues. Written as DNA, the CDR3 is TGTGCTAGTGGTTTGGTACGAGACAGGACAACCGTTTATACCCAGTACTTC. This translates into CASGLVRDRTTVYTQYF.

In DNA, the CDR3 is TGTGCCAGCAGCTTCGGGGTGCCTTACGGGGAGCAGTACTTC. Translation: CASSFGVPYGEQYF. The V call is TRBV7-2, the J call TRBJ2-7; D is perhaps TRBD2 (5 bases). The CDR3 is 14 amino acids. Trimming cost V 3 bases and J 7 bases, with 16 bases left between them. Germline CDR1 is SGHTA and CDR2 is FQGNSA.

The chain has TRBV14 and TRBJ1-3, with TRBD1 identical over 8 bases. The CDR3 has 14 amino acids. The V segment lost 8 bases and the J segment 4 bases; nucleotides outside the gene matches: 7. Germline V gene sequence: CDR1 SGHDN, CDR2 FVKESK. The CDR3 DNA reads as TGTGCCAGCGGGGGCAGGGGGCAAGGAAACACCATATATTTT. This encodes CASGGRGQGNTIYF.

The genes are TRBV28 and TRBJ2-3; 8 nucleotides align to TRBD2. CDR1 MDHEN and CDR2 SYDVKM come from the germline V gene. The CDR3 has 15 amino acids. Trimming at V came to 2 bases and at J to 3 bases, leaving 4 bases not matched to a gene. The CDR3 protein is CASSLKAGGTDTQYF. The DNA for the CDR3 is TGTGCCAGCAGTTTAAAGGCGGGAGGAACAGATACGCAGTATTTT.

This rearrangement joins TRBV10-3 to TRBJ1-2; TRBD1 might be the D (5 bases). The CDR3 runs to 13 residues. Germline CDR1 reads ENHRY; CDR2 reads SYGVKD. Trimming took 3 bases from V and 5 from J, leaving 10 bases between them. The CDR3 bases are TGTGCCATCAGTGAAGACAGATCATATGGCTACACCTTC. The encoded protein is CAISEDRSYGYTF.

The chain uses TRBV28 and TRBJ2-7; D not certain. The CDR3 spans 13 residues. The ends were cut back, 5 bases at V and 3 bases at J, with 11 bases in the middle. Per germline, CDR1 MDHEN and CDR2 SYDVKM. DNA for the CDR3: TGTGCCAGCAGTCCCATGACACGCTACGAGCAGTACTTC. As protein: CASSPMTRYEQYF.

The chain links TRBV28 to TRBJ1-5; D might be TRBD1 (6 bases). V gave up 6 bases and J gave up 5 bases, with 17 bases separating them. This CDR3 is built from 15 residues. Germline values: CDR1 MDHEN, CDR2 SYDVKM. CDR3 DNA sequence: TGTGCCAGCAGCAGAAAGCCGGCAGGGGATCAGCCCCAGCATTTT. It encodes CASSRKPAGDQPQHF.

The chain is built from TRBV27 and TRBJ2-1, with 11 bases lining up with TRBD2. Germline V CDR1 and CDR2: MNHEY, SMNVEV (reference sequence). This CDR3 is 19 amino acids long. J gave up 0 bases and V 3 bases, and 10 bases lay outside the gene matches. The CDR3 spells CASSFRLAGTDISYNEQFF. The CDR3 DNA reads as TGTGCCAGCAGTTTCCGACTAGCGGGGACAGACATCTCCTACAATGAGCAGTTCTTC.

V and J are TRBV30 and TRBJ2-1, with 8 nucleotides matching TRBD1. Losses at the gene ends were 1 base for V and 4 bases for J; bases not matched to a gene: 6. Germline V gives CDR1 GTSNPN, CDR2 SVGIG (reference sequence). The CDR3 sequence is 15 residues long. The CDR3 loop reads CAWSEWDRSYNEQFF. For the CDR3, the DNA is TGTGCCTGGAGTGAGTGGGACAGGTCTTACAATGAGCAGTTCTTC. Using reference TRBV30 and TRBJ2-1 for the parts outside the CDR3, the full variable domain is SQTIHQWPATLVQPVGSPLSLECTVEGTSNPNLYWYRQAAGRGLQLLFYSVGIGQISSEVPQNLSASRPQDRQFILSSKKLLLSDSGFYLCAWSEWDRSYNEQFFGPGTRLTVL.

This chain connects TRBV4-3 to TRBJ2-3; TRBD2 matches at 9 bases. With V trimmed by 3 bases and J by 4 bases, 8 bases remained unmatched. There are 16 residues in the CDR3. CDR1 is LGHNA, CDR2 YSLEER, per germline. The CDR3 DNA is TGCGCCAGCAGCCAGGTAGCGGGAGCTTATCCAGATACGCAGTATTTT. Translation: CASSQVAGAYPDTQYF.